These 2 T cell receptor beta chains were all obtained from the same sample, sequenced in a study of cytomegalovirus exposure and HLA in healthy donors. PCR primers comprised 60 Vbeta and 13 Jbeta primers. Data came from immunoSEQ multiplex PCR; TCRdb stores just in-frame clones and leaves some out. The table has about 130,000 clones, over 60% seen once; the top ten hold around 3.1%. Input material: PBMCs. The source is a man aged 35-49 years in good health and CMV-seronegative.

This chain joins TRBV4-3 and TRBJ2-2; 7 nucleotides align to TRBD1. Germline V gene lookup returns CDR1 LGHNA and CDR2 YSLEER. Trimming removed 4 bases from V and 5 bases from J; junction bases left unmatched: 7. This CDR3 region has 15 residues. The chain's CDR3 is CASSREGQTTGELFF. Here the CDR3 DNA reads TGCGCCAGCAGCCGCGAGGGACAGACGACCGGGGAGCTGTTTTTT.

The CDR3 bases are TGTGCCAGCAGCCAAGATTTCTGGGACAGTAGGACAGATACGCAGTATTTT. Its translation is CASSQDFWDSRTDTQYF. The chain links TRBV4-2 to TRBJ2-3, with 7 bases lining up with TRBD1. The V and J ends lost 0 bases and 3 bases, in that order; junction bases with no gene match: 9. The length of the CDR3 is 17 residues. In germline, CDR1 is LGHNA, CDR2 YNFKEQ.